This note documents a single T cell receptor (beta chain) sequence. The CDR3 length is 14 residues. The germline gives CDR1 SGDLS, CDR2 YYNGEE. V lost 2 bases and J lost 10, with 16 bases in between. This sample was taken from a study of blood T cells in healthy people across ages. Then a second PCR, running about 6 to 12 cycles, was carried out with a sample-barcoded 5' primer and a J-beta primer mix. TCRdb used MiXCR to reprocess the 5' RACE reads, holding one entry per CDR3 protein. There are some 710,000 distinct CDR3 sequences in the sample; more than 35% occur only once, and over 15% lies in the top ten.

The sequencing input was blood. This rearrangement joins TRBV9 to TRBJ1-5; D gene ambiguous. The sequence derives from a man older than 75 in good health. The CDR3 protein is CASSVTASASPQHF. In DNA, the CDR3 is TGTGCCAGCAGCGTGACCGCCTCTGCCAGCCCCCAGCATTTT. Supplemented by reference TRBV9 and TRBJ1-5, the full variable domain reads DSGVTQTPKHLITATGQRVTLRCSPRSGDLSVYWYQQSLDQGLQFLIQYYNGEERAKGNILERFSAQQFPDLHSELNLSSLELGDSALYFCASSVTASASPQHFGDGTRLSIL.